Listed below are T cell receptor beta chains from one sample, sequenced in a study of shared clonotypes between healthy human individuals. Sequenced by immunoSEQ multiplex PCR; TCRdb stores in-frame clones only, minus some. Of roughly 700,000 clones detected, around 90% appear once; the ten largest clones hold more than 30%. Sequenced material: memory CD8+ T cells from PBMCs. The receptors originated from a man between 18 and 35 years old in good health. Some clones in this sample may be carry-over from other donors' samples. Both conserved end residues are part of each CDR3. The D gene is left open where the match is weak. Some rows mark clone size as missing; the rest say once, few, many or name a class of expanded clone.

TRBD2	NA	TRBV7-9	TRBJ2-4	CASSFPSREGAKNIQYF	TGTGCCAGCAGCTTTCCGTCGCGGGAGGGAGCCAAAAACATTCAGTACTTC
NA	few	TRBV6-6	TRBJ1-5	CASAIGQPQHF	TGTGCCAGCGCTATTGGGCAGCCCCAGCATTTT
NA	NA	TRBV19	TRBJ2-2	CASSIGLGTGELFF	TGTGCCAGTAGTATAGGGTTGGGGACCGGGGAGCTGTTTTTT
NA	NA	TRBV10-1	TRBJ2-7	CANRCEQYF	TGCGCCAACCGGTGCGAGCAGTACTTC
NA	NA	TRBV14	TRBJ2-3	CASSQDFRGQIFTDTQYF	TGTGCCAGCAGCCAAGATTTCCGGGGGCAGATATTCACAGATACGCAGTATTTT
TRBD2	NA	TRBV27	TRBJ2-3	CASSRGLAGGADTQYF	TGTGCCAGCAGTAGGGGACTAGCGGGAGGAGCAGATACGCAGTATTTT
NA	NA	TRBV6-1	TRBJ2-3	CASSGDSYRAQYF	TGTGCCAGCAGTGGCGACAGTTACAGAGCGCAGTATTTT
NA	NA	TRBV11-2	TRBJ2-1	CASSLDSRRLSYNEQFF	TGTGCCAGCAGCTTAGACAGCCGACGACTCTCCTACAATGAGCAGTTCTTC
NA	NA	TRBV10-1	TRBJ1-6	CASRTTTGWYNSPLHF	TGCGCCAGCAGAACGACGACGGGGTGGTATAATTCACCCCTCCACTTT
NA	NA	TRBV7-9	TRBJ1-4	CASSSGRTLREKLFF	TGTGCCAGCAGCTCCGGACGGACGCTACGCGAAAAACTGTTTTTT
NA	NA	TRBV29-1	TRBJ2-7	CSVELAGNFEQYF	TGCAGCGTTGAACTAGCAGGGAATTTCGAGCAGTACTTC
NA	NA	TRBV6-5	TRBJ2-3	CASSYRSGTDTQYF	TGTGCCAGCAGTTACCGGTCTGGCACAGATACGCAGTATTTT
NA	NA	TRBV23-1	TRBJ2-7	CASSQSGSYGDPYEQYF	TGCGCCAGCAGTCAATCCGGTTCTTATGGGGACCCCTACGAGCAGTACTTC
NA	NA	TRBV4-1	TRBJ2-3	CASSHGGSTDTQYF	TGCGCCAGCAGCCATGGCGGGAGCACAGATACGCAGTATTTT
TRBD1	NA	TRBV29-1	TRBJ2-7	CSHKSGTGYEQYF	TGCAGCCATAAGTCCGGGACAGGCTACGAGCAGTACTTC
NA	NA	TRBV11-2	TRBJ2-3	CASSAGYGTYTDTQYF	TGTGCCAGCAGCGCAGGGTACGGTACTTACACAGATACGCAGTATTTT
NA	few	TRBV30	TRBJ1-1	CAWVWDMNTEAFF	TGTGCCTGGGTCTGGGACATGAACACTGAAGCTTTCTTT
NA	once	TRBV28	TRBJ2-7	CASLQQGWTYEQYF	TGTGCCAGCCTTCAGCAGGGCTGGACCTACGAGCAGTACTTC
TRBD2	NA	TRBV9	TRBJ2-2	CASSDNPTSGRTVGELFF	TGTGCCAGCAGCGATAACCCAACTAGCGGGAGAACGGTCGGGGAGCTGTTTTTT
NA	NA	TRBV9	TRBJ2-3	CASSVGVGTYTDTQYF	TGTGCCAGCAGCGTAGGCGTTGGGACCTACACAGATACGCAGTATTTT
TRBD1	NA	TRBV6-5	TRBJ2-7	CASSYSQGAGYEQYF	TGTGCCAGCAGTTACTCGCAGGGGGCCGGGTACGAGCAGTACTTC
NA	NA	TRBV7-9	TRBJ2-1	CASSPLARVFDEQFF	TGTGCCAGCAGCCCCCTGGCTAGAGTGTTCGATGAGCAGTTCTTC
NA	NA	TRBV4-3	TRBJ1-1	CASSQRWGAMNTEAFF	TGCGCCAGCAGCCAAAGATGGGGGGCGATGAACACTGAAGCTTTCTTT
NA	NA	TRBV5-6	TRBJ1-3	CASSWGSGYSGNTIYF	TGTGCCAGCAGCTGGGGATCGGGTTACTCTGGAAACACCATATATTTT
NA	NA	TRBV9	TRBJ2-6	CASSPGRGPTGGANVLTF	TGTGCCAGCAGCCCTGGGAGGGGGCCTACGGGCGGGGCCAACGTCCTGACTTTC
TRBD1	few	TRBV7-9	TRBJ1-1	CASSHGQATNTEAFF	TGTGCCAGCAGCCACGGACAGGCCACGAACACTGAAGCTTTCTTT